The 8 T cell receptor beta chains presented below share a single source sample, sequenced in a study of siplizumab effects on memory and regulatory T cells. Profiling relied on immunoSEQ multiplex PCR, and the TCRdb table lists in-frame clones only, not all of them. The table includes some 100,000 clones, over 85% detected once. Material: CD8+ T cells sorted from blood. These receptors came from a human donor in good health.

The chain is built from TRBV9 and TRBJ1-4, with a possible D match to TRBD1 (6 bases). The ends were cut back, 0 bases at V and 6 bases at J, with 12 bases in the middle. CDR1 and CDR2 (germline): SGDLS, YYNGEE. The CDR3 covers 15 residues. CDR3 protein: CASSVGRQVYEKLFF. CDR3 coding DNA: TGTGCCAGCAGCGTAGGGCGACAGGTGTATGAAAAACTGTTTTTT.

The chain employs TRBV4-3 and TRBJ2-1; D tentatively fits TRBD1 or TRBD2 (5 bases each). V gave up 1 base and J gave up 3 bases, with 10 bases separating them. The V gene's germline CDR1 is LGHNA and CDR2 YSLEER. CDR3 length: 15 residues. CDR3 in DNA: TGCGCCAGCAGCCAAGGGGGACCCAACTACAATGAGCAGTTCTTC. It codes for CASSQGGPNYNEQFF.

The rearrangement joins TRBV30 to TRBJ1-1, with TRBD1 matching over 7 bases. J gave up 3 bases and V 3 bases, and 4 bases lay outside the gene matches. This CDR3 region has 13 residues. Germline CDR1 and CDR2: GTSNPN and SVGIG (reference sequence). CDR3 region: CAWRATGYTEAFF. The CDR3 nucleotides read TGTGCCTGGAGAGCGACAGGGTACACTGAAGCTTTCTTT.

The rearrangement joins TRBV5-1 to TRBJ2-7, with D perhaps TRBD2 (5 bases). The germline gives CDR1 SGHRS, CDR2 YFSETQ. Trimming cost V 2 bases and J 6 bases, with 9 bases left between them. This CDR3 contains 12 residues. The chain's CDR3 is CASSFREGEQYF. CDR3 DNA sequence: TGCGCCAGCAGCTTCCGGGAAGGCGAGCAGTACTTC.

A remark on this clone: In the same sample, other DNA sequences code for this CDR3. The V and J genes are TRBV4-1 and TRBJ1-1; D is unclear. The germline V and J ends were trimmed by 2 bases and 0 bases, with 4 bases remaining between them. Germline CDR1 and CDR2: MGHRA and YSYEKL. CDR3 length equals 13 residues. In nucleotides, the CDR3 is TGCGCCAGCAGCCAAACAGTGAACACTGAAGCTTTCTTT. Translated: CASSQTVNTEAFF.

The chain employs TRBV7-9 and TRBJ1-2; no clear D gene. V lost 1 base to trimming and J lost 1 base, with 7 bases between them. CDR1 is SEHNR, CDR2 FQNEAQ, per germline (reference sequence). The CDR3 covers 14 residues. The CDR3 protein is CASSLVGFNYGYTF. The CDR3 bases are TGTGCCAGCAGCTTAGTTGGATTTAACTATGGCTACACCTTC.

This clone was seen a single time. V usage is TRBV27 and J usage is TRBJ2-1; 9 bases line up with TRBD2. The germline V gene encodes CDR1 MNHEY and CDR2 SMNVEV (reference sequence). V trimming: 2 bases; J trimming: 12 bases; junction bases outside the gene matches: 8. The CDR3 totals 14 residues. CDR3 in amino acids: CASSLGLAGLGQFF. The DNA of the CDR3 is TGTGCCAGCAGTTTAGGGCTAGCGGGACTCGGGCAGTTCTTC.

This clone was counted once. The V gene is TRBV7-9, the J gene TRBJ2-7; D is ambiguous. This CDR3 spans 11 amino acids. Germline values: CDR1 SEHNR, CDR2 FQNEAQ (reference sequence). Deletions cut 5 bases from V and 0 bases from J, with 2 bases between. The CDR3: CASSTSYEQYF. The CDR3, as DNA: TGTGCCAGCAGCACCTCCTACGAGCAGTACTTC.